The clone carrying this TCR beta chain was counted once. Its target is not known. TCRdb's copy holds only in-frame clones and misses some; the assay was immunoSEQ multiplex PCR. The sample lists 100,000 to 150,000 clones; 90% were seen once. The data are from a study of T cell responses to AZD1222 COVID-19 vaccine. Overall study findings and caveats: Donors, mostly white British, included more females; clonal diversity was possibly underestimated.

V trimming: 8 bases; J trimming: 4 bases; junction bases outside the gene matches: 11. The CDR3 totals 14 residues. Per the germline V gene, CDR1 is MNHEY and CDR2 is SVGAGI. The rearrangement joins TRBV6-5 to TRBJ2-7, with TRBD1 identical over 7 bases. The sample was peripheral blood, taken on day 0 of AZD1222 vaccination. The source of this sequence is an adult in good health. CDR3 nucleotide sequence: TGTGCCAGCGGGGGATGGGACAGAGATTACGAGCAGTACTTC. It yields the protein CASGGWDRDYEQYF.